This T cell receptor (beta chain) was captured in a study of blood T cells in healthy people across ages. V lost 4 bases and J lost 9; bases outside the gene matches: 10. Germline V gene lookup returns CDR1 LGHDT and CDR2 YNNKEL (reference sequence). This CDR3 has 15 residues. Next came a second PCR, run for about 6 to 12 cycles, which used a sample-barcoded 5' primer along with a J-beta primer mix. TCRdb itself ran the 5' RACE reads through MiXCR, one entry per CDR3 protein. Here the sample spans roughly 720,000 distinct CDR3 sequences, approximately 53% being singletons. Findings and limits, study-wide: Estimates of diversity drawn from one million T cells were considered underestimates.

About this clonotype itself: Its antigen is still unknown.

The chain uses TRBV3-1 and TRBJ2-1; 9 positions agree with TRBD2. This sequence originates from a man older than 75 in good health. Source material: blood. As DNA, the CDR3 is TGTGCCAGCAGCCGAGACCGGACTAGCGAGGGTGAGCAGTTCTTC. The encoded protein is CASSRDRTSEGEQFF.